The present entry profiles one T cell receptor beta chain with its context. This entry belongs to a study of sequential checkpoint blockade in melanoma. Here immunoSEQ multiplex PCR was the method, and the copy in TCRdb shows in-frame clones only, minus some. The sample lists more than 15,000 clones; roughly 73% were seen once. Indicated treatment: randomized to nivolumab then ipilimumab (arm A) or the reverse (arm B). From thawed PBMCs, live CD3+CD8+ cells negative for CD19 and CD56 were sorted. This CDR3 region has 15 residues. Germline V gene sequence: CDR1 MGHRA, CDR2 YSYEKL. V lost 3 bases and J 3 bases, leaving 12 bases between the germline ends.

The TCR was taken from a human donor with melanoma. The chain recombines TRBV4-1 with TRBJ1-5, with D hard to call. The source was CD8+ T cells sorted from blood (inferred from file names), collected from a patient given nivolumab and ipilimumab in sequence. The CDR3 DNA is TGCGCCAGCAGCCAGGGAGGAGGCTACAATCAGCCCCAGCATTTT. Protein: CASSQGGGYNQPQHF.